What follows describes a single T cell receptor (beta chain). V was pared by 4 bases and J by 2 bases, with 5 bases of the junction left unmatched. Germline-derived CDR1 and CDR2 are SGHRS and YFSETQ. CDR3 length equals 16 residues. These data come from a study of blood T cell repertoires in COVID-19. Background on the study: The United States, Italy and Spain were the sources of the acute and convalescent COVID-19 samples. Sample material is recorded as cDNA or gDNA derived from T cells, B-cell-depleted T cells, or PBMCs.

Authors' processing steps: Reference gene primers were amplified, and this amplification served to estimate nucleated cell counts. The assay was immunoSEQ multiplex PCR, and TCRdb's table has in-frame clones only and misses some. The V and J calls and clone size come from that table; D and trimming were worked out from the DNA. Among some 110,000 clones listed, around 87% were seen once. Sequences were obtained from peripheral blood. This sequence joins TRBV5-1 and TRBJ2-5; 13 nucleotides line up with TRBD2. The clonotype was recovered from a human donor in a cohort sampled during active COVID-19. For the CDR3, the DNA is TGCGCCAGCAGCAATAGGACTAGCGGGGGACAAGAGACCCAGTACTTC. Protein product: CASSNRTSGGQETQYF.